The 27 T cell receptor beta chains below were found in one sample sequenced in a study of T cell clonality in common variable immunodeficiency (dated by TCRdb to 2014 to 2015). Overall study results and their limits: CVID TCRbeta sequences reportedly showed fewer deletions and N-nucleotide insertions and lacked highly modified clones with 13 or more V deletions.

The library was generated by the immunoSEQ multiplex PCR assay. TCRdb took this table from immuneACCESS and kept in-frame rearrangements with V and J called. Such tables lack part of the clones; where checked against another copy, unresolved V genes explain under half of the gap, and the rest is unexplained. The table notes tens of thousands of clones here, none of them singletons. The ten most abundant clones make up approximately 2.3% of the sample. The antigens for these receptors are not known. Sequenced input: peripheral blood mononuclear cells. The receptors were sampled from a human donor with common variable immunodeficiency.

This clone came up many times. With the read ending 3 residues before the CDR3 end, the germline J gene is used to fill in that end. The chain has TRBV19 and TRBJ2-3, with 7 bases fitting TRBD1. Trimming cost V 10 bases and J 4 bases; bases outside gene matches: 14. The CDR3 loop spans 15 amino acids. Germline V gene lookup returns CDR1 LNHDA and CDR2 SQIVND (reference sequence). Partial CDR3 DNA: TGTGCCACCCACTACCGAGGGGGCCCTGCAGATACG. Residues: CATHYRGGPADT. The CDR3 in its entirety is CATHYRGGPADTQYF.

This clone was observed many times. The CDR3 end lies 3 residues beyond the end of the read and is filled in from the germline J gene. The chain recombines TRBV6-1 with TRBJ2-3, with 8 bases aligning to TRBD2. Trimming removed 1 base from V and 2 bases from J; junction bases left unmatched: 5. Germline CDR1 MNHNS, CDR2 SASEGT. This CDR3 contains 16 residues. The part of the CDR3 DNA that was read is TGTGCCAGCAGTGAAGACACTAGCGGTTTCACAGATACG. Its translation: CASSEDTSGFTDT. The full CDR3 sequence reads CASSEDTSGFTDTQYF.

Partial CDR3 DNA: TGTGCCAGTAGTATAGGAGTAGGAAACGGGACTAGCGGCTACGAG. Protein sequence: CASSIGVGNGTSGYE. The CDR3 in its entirety is CASSIGVGNGTSGYEQYF. V and J are TRBV19 and TRBJ2-7; 11 nucleotides align to TRBD2. The read terminates 3 residues before the CDR3 end, so the remaining end is supplied by the germline J gene. Germline assignment: CDR1 LNHDA and CDR2 SQIVND (reference sequence). V gave up 1 base and J gave up 3 bases; unmatched junction bases: 11. The CDR3 sequence is 18 residues long.

This clone was counted ten times or more. The read falls 3 residues short of the CDR3 end, and the missing part is taken from the germline J gene. The chain uses TRBV19 and TRBJ1-6; D possibly corresponds to TRBD1 (6 bases). The CDR3 has 10 residues. Germline-derived CDR1 and CDR2 are LNHDA and SQIVND (reference sequence). The DNA read from the CDR3 is TGTGCCAGTGGGGGCTCTCCC. Translating it yields CASGGSP. In full, the CDR3 reads CASGGSPLHF.

This clone is termed medium-sized. The missing CDR3 end, 3 residues past where the read stops, is filled in from the germline J gene. The genes are TRBV12-3 or TRBV12-4 and TRBJ1-1; 8 nucleotides match TRBD1. The CDR3 contains 14 residues. The V and J ends lost 5 bases and 1 base, in that order; junction bases with no gene match: 3. Here the CDR3 reads CASSPGTGNTEAFF. The sequenced part of the CDR3 DNA is TGTGCCAGCAGTCCCGGGACAGGGAACACTGAA.

This clone came up many times. Sequencing ends 3 residues short of the CDR3 end; the germline J gene provides the rest. The rearrangement uses TRBV19 and TRBJ1-1; a possible D gene is TRBD1 (6 bases). The CDR3 is made up of 12 amino acids. In germline, CDR1 is LNHDA, CDR2 SQIVND (reference sequence). V lost 2 bases, J lost 7 bases, and 8 bases lay in between. The CDR3 bases that were read are TGTGCCAGTAGTATATGGGACATTGAA. Protein: CASSIWDIE. The whole CDR3 sequence is CASSIWDIEAFF.

This clone was picked up many times. Germline and junction disagree at one end, which may indicate a read error. The read ends 3 residues shy of where the CDR3 ends; the end is completed using the germline J gene. The rearrangement uses TRBV4-2 and TRBJ2-3; the D gene is possibly TRBD2 (6 bases). Per germline, CDR1 LGHNA and CDR2 YNFKEQ. The CDR3 sequence is 17 residues long. CDR3 bases read: TGCGCCAGCAGCCAAGATCGGCTTAGCGGTTCCACAGATACG. Translating gives CASSQDRLSGSTDT. The full-length CDR3 reads as CASSQDRLSGSTDTQYF.

This clone appeared many times. The read terminates 3 residues before the CDR3 end, so the remaining end is supplied by the germline J gene. V gene TRBV29-1 combines with J gene TRBJ2-7; 8 bases map to TRBD2. The CDR3 totals 15 residues. After removal of 3 bases from V and 0 bases from J, the junction contained 7 bases not matched to a gene. The germline V gene has CDR1 SQVTM and CDR2 ANQGSEA. This chain's CDR3 is CSVEGVAGGSYEQYF. Incomplete CDR3 DNA: TGCAGCGTTGAGGGTGTTGCGGGGGGCTCCTACGAG.

This clone came up many times. The read stops 3 residues short of the end of the CDR3; the missing end is completed from the germline J gene. J is TRBJ1-2 and V is TRBV5-6, with D tentatively TRBD1 (6 bases). V shed 3 bases and J shed 0 bases, with 12 bases lying between them. Germline CDR1 reads SGHDT; CDR2 reads YYEEEE. The CDR3 runs to 15 residues. The sequenced CDR3 bases are TGTGCCAGCAGCTGGTGGGAGGGGGCTAACTATGGC. The encoded protein is CASSWWEGANYG. The complete CDR3 protein is CASSWWEGANYGYTF.

Remarks on this clone: The read ends 3 residues early relative to the CDR3; the germline J gene fills the gap. V gene TRBV10-2 combines with J gene TRBJ2-5; D is possibly TRBD1 (6 bases). V lost 4 bases to trimming and J lost 4 bases, with 25 bases between them. This CDR3 has 18 residues. Per germline, CDR1 WSHSY and CDR2 SAAADI. The CDR3 protein is CASSAAPGQGRIIETQYF. The sequenced part of the CDR3 DNA is TGCGCCAGCAGTGCCGCCCCGGGGCAGGGGCGTATCATAGAGACC.

The table lists this clone with many counts. The sequence runs out 3 residues before the end of the CDR3; the remainder is reconstructed from the germline J gene. This sequence joins TRBV2 and TRBJ1-3, with TRBD1 identical over 7 bases. J was trimmed by 2 bases and V by 6 bases; bases with no gene match: 4. The CDR3 consists of 14 residues. Germline loops: CDR1 SNHLY, CDR2 FYNNEI. This chain's CDR3 is CASRTQGAGNTIYF. The sequenced part of the CDR3 DNA is TGTGCCAGCAGAACCCAGGGGGCTGGAAACACC.

The table lists this clone with many counts. The read ends 3 residues early relative to the CDR3; the germline J gene fills the gap. J is TRBJ1-2 and V is TRBV29-1; 7 positions agree with TRBD1. This CDR3 has 12 residues. With V trimmed by 3 bases and J by 6 bases, 4 bases remained unmatched. Germline CDR1 and CDR2: SQVTM and ANQGSEA. The sequenced part of the CDR3 DNA is TGCAGCGTTGATACAGGGGAGAATGGC. Translating it yields CSVDTGENG. In full, the CDR3 reads CSVDTGENGYTF.

Many counts were recorded for this clone. With the read ending 3 residues before the CDR3 end, the germline J gene is used to fill in that end. The chain links TRBV19 to TRBJ1-5; TRBD1 is a possible D gene (6 bases). Germline CDR1 is LNHDA and CDR2 is SQIVND (reference sequence). The CDR3 runs 14 residues. V shed 6 bases and J shed 6 bases, with 15 bases lying between them. The DNA read from the CDR3 is TGTGCCAGTAGGGTAGAAGGGGGATCTCAGCCC. Its translation is CASRVEGGSQP. The CDR3 in full is CASRVEGGSQPQHF.

Ten or more counts support this clone. The CDR3 is cut off 3 residues early in the read; its end comes from the germline J gene. The V call is TRBV12-5, the J call TRBJ2-2; 7 bases match TRBD1. Germline V gene data show CDR1 as LGHNT and CDR2 as FRNRAP. This CDR3 spans 15 amino acids. Trimming took 1 base from V and 1 from J; bases not matched to a gene: 0. CDR3 sequence: CASGLGQGNTGELFF. Incomplete CDR3 DNA: TGTGCTAGTGGTTTGGGACAGGGGAACACCGGGGAG.

The table lists this clone with many counts. The CDR3 extends 3 residues past the end of the read, so its final part is completed from the germline J gene. The chain couples TRBV29-1 to TRBJ2-7, with 7 bases identical to TRBD1. There are 13 residues in the CDR3. Trimming took 7 bases from V and 1 from J; bases not matched to a gene: 7. Germline V gives CDR1 SQVTM, CDR2 ANQGSEA. CDR3 DNA (partial): TGCAGCGCCAAGCCGGGACAGTCCTACGAG. Its protein product is CSAKPGQSYE. Given in full, the CDR3 is CSAKPGQSYEQYF.

At least ten counts were recorded for this clone. Coverage ceases 3 residues before the CDR3 finishes, and the germline J gene fills in the end. The V call is TRBV5-1, the J call TRBJ2-6, with 11 positions matching TRBD1. V lost 7 bases and J lost 0; bases outside the gene matches: 6. Germline lookup yields CDR1 SGHRS and CDR2 YFSETQ. The CDR3 spans 17 residues. Incomplete CDR3 DNA: TGCGCCAGCGAGGCCGGGACAGGGGGCTCTGGGGCCAACGTC. Protein: CASEAGTGGSGANV. Given in full, the CDR3 is CASEAGTGGSGANVLTF.

In this sample, this clone turned up many times. The read ends 3 residues shy of where the CDR3 ends; the end is completed using the germline J gene. This chain joins TRBV5-1 and TRBJ2-3; TRBD2 matches at 14 bases. Germline V CDR1 and CDR2: SGHRS, YFSETQ. This CDR3 spans 16 amino acids. V dropped 3 bases and J dropped 1; count of bases not matched to a gene: 1. CDR3 region: CASSSGLAGGTDTQYF. The sequenced part of the CDR3 DNA is TGCGCCAGCAGCTCGGGACTAGCGGGGGGCACAGATACG.

This clone was observed many times. The CDR3 end falls 3 residues outside the read, so it is completed with the germline J gene. The chain carries TRBV2 and TRBJ2-7, with 7 bases aligning to TRBD2. CDR1 and CDR2 (germline): SNHLY, FYNNEI. V lost 8 bases, J lost 4 bases, and 5 bases stayed unmatched. This CDR3 is built from 12 residues. The CDR3 loop is CASARGVYEQYF. CDR3 bases read: TGTGCCAGCGCACGGGGGGTTTACGAG. Using reference TRBV2 and TRBJ2-7 for the parts outside the CDR3, the full variable domain is EPEVTQTPSHQVTQMGQEVILRCVPISNHLYFYWYRQILGQKVEFLVSFYNNEISEKSEIFDDQFSVERPDGSNFTLKIRSTKLEDSAMYFCASARGVYEQYFGPGTRLTVT.

This clone counts as medium-sized (0.01 to 0.1%). The CDR3 end is not reached by the read, which stops 3 residues before it; the germline J gene fills it in. V gene TRBV6-2 or TRBV6-3 combines with J gene TRBJ2-7; 8 bases agree with TRBD2. V shed 6 bases and J 2 bases; nucleotides not matched to a gene: 6. The CDR3 is 14 amino acids. Germline-derived CDR1 and CDR2 are MNHEY and SVGEGT. CDR3 protein: CASRSSGGAYEQYF. The part of the CDR3 DNA that was read is TGTGCCAGCAGATCTTCCGGGGGGGCCTACGAG.

This clone was detected ten times or more. The CDR3 bases that were read are TGCAGTGCTAGAGATTTAGGACAGGGGTACACTGAA. It specifies CSARDLGQGYTE. The entire CDR3 protein is CSARDLGQGYTEAFF. The rearrangement links TRBV20-1 to TRBJ1-1; 9 bases fit TRBD1. The DNA ends 3 residues before the CDR3 does, and the rest of the CDR3 is filled in from the germline J gene. In germline, CDR1 is DFQATT, CDR2 SNEGSKA (reference sequence). Trimming cost V 0 bases and J 3 bases; bases outside gene matches: 5. CDR3 length: 15 residues.

This clone was counted ten times or more. Read coverage stops 3 residues before the CDR3 terminus; the germline J gene supplies the remainder. The V gene is TRBV20-1, the J gene TRBJ2-7; TRBD1 agrees at 10 bases. The V and J ends lost 0 bases and 1 base, in that order; junction bases with no gene match: 3. The CDR3 consists of 15 residues. CDR1 DFQATT and CDR2 SNEGSKA come from the germline V gene (reference sequence). The CDR3 sequence: CSARDQGQGSYEQYF. The sequenced part of the CDR3 DNA is TGCAGTGCTAGAGATCAGGGACAGGGGTCCTACGAG.

There are many counts of this clone. The CDR3 end is not reached by the read, which stops 3 residues before it; the germline J gene fills it in. The rearrangement links TRBV6-2 or TRBV6-3 to TRBJ1-6, with 7 nucleotides matching TRBD1. Trimming took 8 bases from V and 9 from J; bases not matched to a gene: 13. Germline CDR1 MNHEY, CDR2 SVGEGT. The CDR3 length is 15 residues. CDR3 bases read: TGTGCCAGCTCTCCCCGAGACAGGGATTCTTCACCC. Its protein is CASSPRDRDSSP. The whole CDR3 sequence is CASSPRDRDSSPLHF.

Many counts were recorded for this clone. The read ends 3 residues before the CDR3 terminus; that terminus is restored from the germline J gene. The rearrangement links TRBV20-1 to TRBJ2-1; 9 nucleotides line up with TRBD1. V trimming: 4 bases; J trimming: 8 bases; junction bases outside the gene matches: 9. Germline values: CDR1 DFQATT, CDR2 SNEGSKA (reference sequence). The CDR3 totals 14 residues. The CDR3 bases that were read are TGCAGTGCTATTTCCGGGGACAGGGCTGATGAG. This encodes CSAISGDRADE. The full CDR3 protein reads CSAISGDRADEQFF.

Ten or more counts support this clone. The CDR3 spells CSAKPGQLQETQYF. The DNA read from the CDR3 is TGCAGCGCTAAACCGGGACAGCTACAAGAGACC. The rearrangement uses TRBV29-1 and TRBJ2-5, with 7 bases that match TRBD1. The sequence runs out 3 residues before the end of the CDR3; the remainder is reconstructed from the germline J gene. Germline CDR1 is SQVTM and CDR2 is ANQGSEA. Germline trimming cut 7 bases from V and 2 bases from J; bases unmatched to any gene: 10. The CDR3 contains 14 residues. Full variable domain (outside the CDR3, taken from reference TRBV29-1 and TRBJ2-5): SAVISQKPSRDICQRGTSLTIQCQVDSQVTMMFWYRQQPGQSLTLIATANQGSEATYESGFVIDKFPISRPNLTFSTLTVSNMSPEDSSIYLCSAKPGQLQETQYFGPGTRLLVL.

This clone was counted ten times or more. The DNA ends 3 residues before the CDR3 does, and the rest of the CDR3 is filled in from the germline J gene. The chain employs TRBV5-1 and TRBJ1-4, with D possibly being TRBD1 (5 bases). Germline V gives CDR1 SGHRS, CDR2 YFSETQ. The CDR3 spans 16 residues. V was cut by 0 bases and J by 2 bases, with 11 bases left in between. The CDR3 sequence is CASSLAGGGTNEKLFF. Incomplete CDR3 DNA: TGCGCCAGCAGCTTGGCCGGTGGGGGGACTAATGAAAAA.

The table lists this clone with many counts. The CDR3 extends 3 residues past the end of the read, so its final part is completed from the germline J gene. The chain couples TRBV4-1 to TRBJ2-7; the D is unclear. Per germline, CDR1 MGHRA and CDR2 YSYEKL. V dropped 1 base and J dropped 1 base, with 11 bases sitting between them. The CDR3 has 15 amino acids. CDR3 loop: CASSQGFASSYEQYF. CDR3 DNA (partial): TGCGCCAGCAGCCAAGGGTTCGCCAGTTCCTACGAG.

This clone was counted at least ten times. The CDR3 end lies 3 residues beyond the end of the read and is filled in from the germline J gene. J is TRBJ1-4 and V is TRBV18, with TRBD1 identical over 7 bases. CDR1 is KGHSH, CDR2 LQKENI, per germline. The CDR3 is 14 residues long. With V trimmed by 0 bases and J by 7 bases, 2 bases remained unmatched. The sequenced part of the CDR3 DNA is TGTGCCAGCTCACCACCGGGGGACAGTGAAAAA. It translates to CASSPPGDSEK. The complete CDR3 reads CASSPPGDSEKLFF.